The present T cell receptor (beta chain) was sequenced within a study of tumor-infiltrating lymphocytes in primary liver carcinoma. Study-level background: Participating patients were men and women between 30 and 69 years old.

About this clonotype itself: The antigen is unknown. This may arise from a read error, as a much more abundant clone is one base away.

The V gene's germline CDR1 is MNHEY and CDR2 SVGAGI. V lost 5 bases and J lost 1, with 12 bases in between. The length of the CDR3 is 16 residues. Study results and limitations: Tumor region pairs showed greater overlap than either tumor-adjacent or tumor-blood pairs did. The difference in top-250-clone fraction between tumors and blood was significant, favoring tumors (p = 0.039).

Production of TCR beta cDNA used roughly 0.55 ug total RNA together with a constant-region primer. Researchers made the TCR beta libraries by running three nested multiplex PCR rounds with slightly modified ARM-PCR. In the first two PCR rounds, TRBV1-TRBV30 forward primers were paired with a C-beta reverse primer, and each round lasted roughly 9 cycles. One entry per CDR3 protein, called by TCRdb with MiXCR from the multiplex PCR reads. Of 330,000 or so distinct CDR3 sequences listed, approximately 65% are singletons. They got blood RNA out of unsorted whole blood and also pulled out germline DNA. Input material: peripheral blood. V usage is TRBV6-5 and J usage is TRBJ2-6; D is perhaps TRBD2 (6 bases). This receptor was identified in a man between 40 and 49 years old with primary liver carcinoma and hepatitis B virus infection. The CDR3 spells CASSPGTRSGANVLTF. The CDR3 DNA reads TGTGCCAGCAGTCCAGGGACTCGGTCTGGGGCCAACGTCCTGACTTTC.